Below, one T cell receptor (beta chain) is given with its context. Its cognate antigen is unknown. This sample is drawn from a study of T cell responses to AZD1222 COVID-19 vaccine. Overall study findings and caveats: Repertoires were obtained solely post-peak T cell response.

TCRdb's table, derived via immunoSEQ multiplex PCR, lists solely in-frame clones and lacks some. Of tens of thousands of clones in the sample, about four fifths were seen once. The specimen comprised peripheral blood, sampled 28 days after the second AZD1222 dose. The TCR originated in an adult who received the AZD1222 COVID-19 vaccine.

CDR3 sequence (DNA): TGTGCCAGTAGGCCACCAGGGGAGGTCACTGAAGCTTTCTTT. Translating it yields CASRPPGEVTEAFF. The gene calls are TRBV19 and TRBJ1-1, with a weak D call TRBD1 (6 bases). The ends were cut back, 6 bases at V and 4 bases at J, with 15 bases in the middle. The CDR3 runs to 14 residues. Germline V gene data show CDR1 as LNHDA and CDR2 as SQIVND (reference sequence). The whole variable domain, filled in from reference TRBV19 and TRBJ1-1, reads DGGITQSPKYLFRKEGQNVTLSCEQNLNHDAMYWYRQDPGQGLRLIYYSQIVNDFQKGDIAEGYSVSREKKESFPLTVTSAQKNPTAFYLCASRPPGEVTEAFFGQGTRLTVV.